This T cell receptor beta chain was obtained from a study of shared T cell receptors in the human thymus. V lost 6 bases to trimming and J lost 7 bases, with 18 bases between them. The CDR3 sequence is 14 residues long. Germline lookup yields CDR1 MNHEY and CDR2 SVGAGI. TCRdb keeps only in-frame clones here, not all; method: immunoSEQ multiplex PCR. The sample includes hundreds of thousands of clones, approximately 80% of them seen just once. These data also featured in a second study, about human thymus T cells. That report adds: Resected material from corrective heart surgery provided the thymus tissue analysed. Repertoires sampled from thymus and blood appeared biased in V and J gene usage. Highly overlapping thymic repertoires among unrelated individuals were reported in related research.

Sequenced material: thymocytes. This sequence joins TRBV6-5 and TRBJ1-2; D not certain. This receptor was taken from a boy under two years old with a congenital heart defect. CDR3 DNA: TGTGCCAGCAGGGAGCGAGAGCTAGTCGTTGGCTACACCTTC. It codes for CASRERELVVGYTF.